This TCR beta chain derives from a study of CD8+ T cells in alopecia areata. General study results and limits: Scalp sample sequencing also detects resident alphabeta T cells of normal skin. Greater clonality was observed in lesional scalp samples, especially alopecia totalis/universalis, versus normal scalp.

Reverse transcribed after extraction, RNA yielded cDNA as the sequencing template. Repertoires were generated with immunoSEQ multiplex PCR, while TCRdb's copy carries only in-frame clones and drops some. The table lists roughly 220,000 clones, roughly three fifths of them singletons, with 1.2% in the top ten. This CDR3 has 15 amino acids. V was clipped by 4 bases and J by 2 bases; unmatched bases: 6. Germline-derived CDR1 and CDR2 are SGHRS and YFSETQ. Notes on this clone: Its specificity is not known.

Treatment described: oral pan-JAK inhibitor, 5-10 mg twice daily. Alopecia areata patients provided lesional scalp punch biopsies and peripheral blood. Sequenced material: CD4+ T cells sorted from blood, taken at approximately week 44, from a patient treated with tofacitinib. This TCR derives from a human donor with alopecia areata. The chain combines TRBV5-1 with TRBJ2-5; TRBD2 aligns across 9 bases. The CDR3 nucleotides are TGCGCCAGCAGCATGTCTAGCGGGATGCAAGAGACCCAGTACTTC. This gives the protein CASSMSSGMQETQYF.